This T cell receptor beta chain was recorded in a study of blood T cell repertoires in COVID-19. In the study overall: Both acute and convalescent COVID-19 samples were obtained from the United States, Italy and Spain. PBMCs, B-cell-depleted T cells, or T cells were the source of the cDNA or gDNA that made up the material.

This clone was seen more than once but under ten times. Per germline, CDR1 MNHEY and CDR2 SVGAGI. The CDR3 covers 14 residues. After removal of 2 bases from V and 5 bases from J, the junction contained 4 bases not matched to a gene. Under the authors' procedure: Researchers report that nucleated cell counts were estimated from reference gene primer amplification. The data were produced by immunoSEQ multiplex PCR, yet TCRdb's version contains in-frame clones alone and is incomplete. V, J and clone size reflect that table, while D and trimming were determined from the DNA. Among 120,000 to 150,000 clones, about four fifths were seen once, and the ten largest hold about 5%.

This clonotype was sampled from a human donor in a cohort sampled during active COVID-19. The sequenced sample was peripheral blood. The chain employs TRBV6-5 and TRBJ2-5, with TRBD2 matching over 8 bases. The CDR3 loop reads CASSYGTRGETQYF. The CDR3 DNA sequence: TGTGCCAGCAGTTACGGGACTAGAGGGGAGACCCAGTACTTC.